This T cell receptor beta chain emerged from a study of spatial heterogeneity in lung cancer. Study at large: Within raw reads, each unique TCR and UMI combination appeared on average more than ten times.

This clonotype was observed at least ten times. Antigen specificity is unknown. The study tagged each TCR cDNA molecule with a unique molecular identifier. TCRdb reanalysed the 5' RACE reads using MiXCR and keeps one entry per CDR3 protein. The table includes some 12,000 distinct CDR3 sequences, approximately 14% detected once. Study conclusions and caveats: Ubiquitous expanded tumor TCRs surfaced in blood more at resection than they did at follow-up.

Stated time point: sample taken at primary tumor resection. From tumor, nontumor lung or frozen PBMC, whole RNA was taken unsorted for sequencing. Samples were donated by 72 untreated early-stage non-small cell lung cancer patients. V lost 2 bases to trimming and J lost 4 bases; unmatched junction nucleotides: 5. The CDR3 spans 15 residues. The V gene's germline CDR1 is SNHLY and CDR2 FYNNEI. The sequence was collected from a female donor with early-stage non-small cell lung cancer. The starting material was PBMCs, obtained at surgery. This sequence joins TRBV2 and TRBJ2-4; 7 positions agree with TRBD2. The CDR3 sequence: CASSEPLGGKNIQYF. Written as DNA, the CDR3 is TGTGCCAGCAGTGAACCCCTCGGGGGGAAAAACATTCAGTACTTC.